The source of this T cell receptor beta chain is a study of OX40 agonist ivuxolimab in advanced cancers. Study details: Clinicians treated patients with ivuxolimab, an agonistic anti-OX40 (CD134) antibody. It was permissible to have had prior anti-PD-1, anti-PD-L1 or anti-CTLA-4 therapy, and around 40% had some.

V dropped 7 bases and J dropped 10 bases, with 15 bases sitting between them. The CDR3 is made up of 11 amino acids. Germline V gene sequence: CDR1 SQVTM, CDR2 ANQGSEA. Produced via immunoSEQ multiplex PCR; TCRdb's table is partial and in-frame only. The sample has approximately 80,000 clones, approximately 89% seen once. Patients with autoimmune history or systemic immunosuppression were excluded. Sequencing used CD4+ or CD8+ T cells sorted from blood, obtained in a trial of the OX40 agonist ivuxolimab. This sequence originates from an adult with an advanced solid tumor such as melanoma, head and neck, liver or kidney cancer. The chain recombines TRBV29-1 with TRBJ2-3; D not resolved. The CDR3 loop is CSASAPSAQYF. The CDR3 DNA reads TGCAGCGCCTCGGCCCCCTCTGCGCAGTATTTT.